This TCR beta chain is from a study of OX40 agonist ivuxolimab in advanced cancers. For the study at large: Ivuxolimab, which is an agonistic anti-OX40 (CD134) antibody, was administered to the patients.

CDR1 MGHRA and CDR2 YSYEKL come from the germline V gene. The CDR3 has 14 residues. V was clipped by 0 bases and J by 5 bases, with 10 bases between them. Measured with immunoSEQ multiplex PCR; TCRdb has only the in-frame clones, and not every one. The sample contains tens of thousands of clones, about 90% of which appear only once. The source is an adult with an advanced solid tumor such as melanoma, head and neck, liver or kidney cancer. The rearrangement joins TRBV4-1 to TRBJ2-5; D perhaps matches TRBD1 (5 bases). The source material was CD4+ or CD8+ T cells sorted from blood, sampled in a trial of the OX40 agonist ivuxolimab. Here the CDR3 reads CASSQEGRAETQYF. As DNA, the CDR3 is TGCGCCAGCAGCCAAGAGGGCAGGGCTGAGACCCAGTACTTC.